This T cell receptor (beta chain) was identified in a study of T cells in Graves' hyperthyroidism and ophthalmopathy. The sample holds many counts of this clonotype. What it recognizes is unknown. General study results and limits: In the blood, most expanded thyroid clonotypes above 0.001 appeared as well.

TCR beta CDR3 region amplification was performed from RNA transcripts. A set of HTBI primers served as the primers for a first-round RT-PCR of the TCR CDR3. TCRdb re-called the multiplex PCR reads with MiXCR, one entry per CDR3 protein. The sample has about 360,000 distinct CDR3 sequences, about 13% seen once. Hyperthyroidism, newly diagnosed and lasting under 2 months, affected patients aged 18 to 65. Patients were excluded for uncontrolled infection, other autoimmune disease, pregnancy or lactation. The CDR3 sequence is 15 residues long. V trimming: 3 bases; J trimming: 6 bases; junction bases outside the gene matches: 5. The germline V gene encodes CDR1 MDHEN and CDR2 SYDVKM.

Sequenced input: blood. J is TRBJ2-1 and V is TRBV28; 10 bases map to TRBD1. This TCR came from a woman aged 18-30 years with Graves' hyperthyroidism. The CDR3 nucleotides read TGTGCCAGCAGTTTCGACAGGGGGCCTTCCAATGAGCAGTTCTTC. It translates to CASSFDRGPSNEQFF.